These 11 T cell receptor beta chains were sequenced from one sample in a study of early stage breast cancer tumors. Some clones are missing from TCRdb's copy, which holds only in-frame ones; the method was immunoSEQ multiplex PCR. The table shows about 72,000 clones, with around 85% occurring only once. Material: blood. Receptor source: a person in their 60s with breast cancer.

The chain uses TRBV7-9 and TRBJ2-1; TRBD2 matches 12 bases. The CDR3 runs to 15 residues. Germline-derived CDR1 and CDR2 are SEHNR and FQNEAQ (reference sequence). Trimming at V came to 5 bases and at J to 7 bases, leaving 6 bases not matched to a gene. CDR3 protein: CASSRLAGVLNEQFF. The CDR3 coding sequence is TGTGCCAGCAGCCGACTAGCGGGAGTTCTAAATGAGCAGTTCTTC.

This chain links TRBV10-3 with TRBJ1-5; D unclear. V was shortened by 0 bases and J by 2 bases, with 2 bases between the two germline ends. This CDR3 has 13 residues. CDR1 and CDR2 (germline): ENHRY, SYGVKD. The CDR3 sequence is CAISESGNQPQHF. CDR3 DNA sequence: TGTGCCATCAGTGAGTCGGGCAATCAGCCCCAGCATTTT.

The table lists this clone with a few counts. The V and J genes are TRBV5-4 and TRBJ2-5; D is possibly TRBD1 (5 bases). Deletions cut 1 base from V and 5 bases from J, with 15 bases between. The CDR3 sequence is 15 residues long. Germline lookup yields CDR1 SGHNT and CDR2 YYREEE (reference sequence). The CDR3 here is CASSLRAGQAETQYF. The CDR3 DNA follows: TGTGCCAGCAGCTTGCGGGCAGGGCAGGCGGAGACCCAGTACTTC.

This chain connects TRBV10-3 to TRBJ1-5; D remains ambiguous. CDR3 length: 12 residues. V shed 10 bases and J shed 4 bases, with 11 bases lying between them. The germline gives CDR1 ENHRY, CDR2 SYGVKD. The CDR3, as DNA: TGTGCCACCGCGGAGGGAAATCAGCCCCAGCATTTT. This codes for CATAEGNQPQHF.

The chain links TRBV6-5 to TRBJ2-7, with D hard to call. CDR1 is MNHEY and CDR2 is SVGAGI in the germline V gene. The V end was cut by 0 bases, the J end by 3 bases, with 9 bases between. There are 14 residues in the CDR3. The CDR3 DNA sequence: TGTGCCAGCAGTTACTCGAAGGGCCTCTACGAGCAGTACTTC. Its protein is CASSYSKGLYEQYF.

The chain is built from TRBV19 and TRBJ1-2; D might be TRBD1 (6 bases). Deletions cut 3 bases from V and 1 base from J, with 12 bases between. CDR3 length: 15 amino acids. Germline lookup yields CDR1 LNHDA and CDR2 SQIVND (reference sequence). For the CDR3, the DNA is TGTGCCAGTAGTATCGGCAGGGGAGGTAACTATGGCTACACCTTC. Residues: CASSIGRGGNYGYTF.

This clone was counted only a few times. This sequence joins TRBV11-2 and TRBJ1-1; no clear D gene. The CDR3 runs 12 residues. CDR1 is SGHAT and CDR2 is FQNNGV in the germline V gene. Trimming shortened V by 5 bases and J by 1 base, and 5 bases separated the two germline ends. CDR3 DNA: TGTGCCAGCAGCCCACAGAACACTGAAGCTTTCTTT. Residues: CASSPQNTEAFF.

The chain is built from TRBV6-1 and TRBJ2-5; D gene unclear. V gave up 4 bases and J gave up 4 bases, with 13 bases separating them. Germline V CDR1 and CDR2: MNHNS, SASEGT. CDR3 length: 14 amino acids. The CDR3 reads CASSVSQRGETQYF. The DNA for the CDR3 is TGTGCCAGCAGTGTTTCGCAGAGAGGAGAGACCCAGTACTTC.

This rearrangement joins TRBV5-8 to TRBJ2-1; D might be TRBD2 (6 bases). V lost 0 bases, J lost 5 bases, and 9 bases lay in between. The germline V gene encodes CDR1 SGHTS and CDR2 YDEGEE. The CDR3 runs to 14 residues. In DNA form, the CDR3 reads TGTGCCAGCAGCTTGGCGGGGGTGAACAATGAGCAGTTCTTC. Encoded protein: CASSLAGVNNEQFF.

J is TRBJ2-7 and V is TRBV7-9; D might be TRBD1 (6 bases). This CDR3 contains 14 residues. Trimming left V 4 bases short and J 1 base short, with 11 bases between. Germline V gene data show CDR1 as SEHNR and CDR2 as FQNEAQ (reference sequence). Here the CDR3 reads CASSSHQGSYEQYF. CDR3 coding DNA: TGTGCCAGCAGCTCGCACCAGGGGTCCTACGAGCAGTACTTC. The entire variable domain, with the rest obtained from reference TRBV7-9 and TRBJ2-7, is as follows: DTGVSQNPRHKITKRGQNVTFRCDPISEHNRLYWYRQTLGQGPEFLTYFQNEAQLEKSRLLSDRFSAERPKGSFSTLEIQRTEQGDSAMYLCASSSHQGSYEQYFGPGTRLTVT.

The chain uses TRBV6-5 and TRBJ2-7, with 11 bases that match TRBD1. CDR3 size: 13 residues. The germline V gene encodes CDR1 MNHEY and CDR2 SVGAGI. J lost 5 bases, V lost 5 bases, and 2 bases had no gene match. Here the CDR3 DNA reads TGTGCCAGCAGTGGACAGGGGGCACACGAGCAGTACTTC. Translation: CASSGQGAHEQYF.